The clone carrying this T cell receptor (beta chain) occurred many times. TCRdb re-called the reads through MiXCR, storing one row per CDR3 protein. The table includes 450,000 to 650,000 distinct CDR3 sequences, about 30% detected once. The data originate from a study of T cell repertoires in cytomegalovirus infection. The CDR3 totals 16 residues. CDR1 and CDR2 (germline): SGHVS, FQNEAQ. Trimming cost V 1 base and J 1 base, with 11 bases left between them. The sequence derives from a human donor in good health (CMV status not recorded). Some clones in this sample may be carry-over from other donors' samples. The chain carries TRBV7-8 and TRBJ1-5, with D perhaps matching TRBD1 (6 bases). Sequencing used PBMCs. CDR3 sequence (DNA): TGTGCCAGCAGCTTAGGCAGGGGAATAAGCAATCAGCCCCAGCATTTT. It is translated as CASSLGRGISNQPQHF.